Listed below are T cell receptor beta chains from one sample, sequenced in a study of identical twins. TCRdb redid the calling of the 5' RACE reads with MiXCR, one entry per CDR3 protein. The sample includes about 920,000 distinct CDR3 sequences, roughly an eighth seen only once; the top ten take around 1.5%. These sequences were also reported in another study, on yellow fever vaccine responses in identical twins.

The source material was PBMCs. The receptors come from a woman between 18 and 29 years old in good health. Each CDR3 is given with its conserved first and last residue. The order of the fields is clone size, V gene, D gene, J gene, CDR3 length, CDR3 protein, CDR3 DNA. D genes are given only for firm matches. Size is stated for part of the rows, as once, few or many counts, or as a class when the clone is expanded.

size: few; V: TRBV12-3/TRBV12-4; D: TRBD1; J: TRBJ2-5; length: 13; CDR3: CASSIQGLETQYF; DNA: TGTGCCAGCAGTATACAGGGGCTGGAGACCCAGTACTTC
size: -; V: TRBV20-1; D: TRBD2; J: TRBJ2-7; length: 15; CDR3: CSANLAGPISYEQYF; DNA: TGCAGTGCAAACCTAGCGGGCCCGATTTCCTACGAGCAGTACTTC
size: -; V: TRBV7-9; D: TRBD1; J: TRBJ2-2; length: 15; CDR3: CASSSDRELSGELFF; DNA: TGTGCCAGCAGCTCAGACAGGGAGCTGTCCGGGGAGCTGTTTTTT
size: few; V: TRBV28; D: -; J: TRBJ1-5; length: 14; CDR3: CASNRAGHNQPQHF; DNA: TGTGCCAGCAATCGGGCAGGCCACAATCAGCCCCAGCATTTT
size: many; V: TRBV6-5; D: -; J: TRBJ1-1; length: 11; CDR3: CASSYYTEAFF; DNA: TGTGCCAGCAGTTACTACACTGAAGCTTTCTTT
size: few; V: TRBV11-2; D: -; J: TRBJ2-1; length: 14; CDR3: CASSSSVGGTEQFF; DNA: TGTGCCAGCAGCTCCTCGGTTGGGGGGACTGAGCAGTTCTTC
size: many; V: TRBV12-3/TRBV12-4; D: -; J: TRBJ2-2; length: 15; CDR3: CASSLWQGGTGELFF; DNA: TGTGCCAGCAGTTTGTGGCAGGGGGGCACCGGGGAGCTGTTTTTT
size: few; V: TRBV7-6; D: -; J: TRBJ2-3; length: 17; CDR3: CASSLLTAGAPTDTQYF; DNA: TGTGCCAGCAGCTTATTAACGGCAGGGGCTCCCACAGATACGCAGTATTTT
size: -; V: TRBV7-9; D: TRBD2; J: TRBJ2-3; length: 17; CDR3: CASSPPGLAGNTDTQYF; DNA: TGTGCCAGCAGCCCTCCCGGACTAGCGGGAAACACAGATACGCAGTATTTT
size: -; V: TRBV20-1; D: TRBD1; J: TRBJ2-2; length: 14; CDR3: CSAPGQGGTGELFF; DNA: TGCAGTGCGCCGGGACAGGGTGGCACCGGGGAGCTGTTTTTT
size: many; V: TRBV4-1; D: -; J: TRBJ2-2; length: 13; CDR3: CASSQDRPGELFF; DNA: TGCGCCAGCAGCCAAGACCGTCCCGGGGAGCTGTTTTTT
size: few; V: TRBV3-1; D: -; J: TRBJ2-2; length: 14; CDR3: CASSRVEGTGELFF; DNA: TGTGCCAGCAGCCGGGTTGAAGGGACAGGGGAGCTGTTTTTT
size: -; V: TRBV27; D: -; J: TRBJ1-1; length: 13; CDR3: CASSLRVGAEAFF; DNA: TGTGCCAGCAGTTTGCGAGTAGGTGCTGAAGCTTTCTTT
size: few; V: TRBV6-1; D: -; J: TRBJ1-2; length: 17; CDR3: CASSVTVLGQGHYGYTF; DNA: TGTGCCAGCAGTGTGACTGTCCTCGGACAAGGCCACTATGGCTACACCTTC
size: few; V: TRBV10-3; D: TRBD1; J: TRBJ2-5; length: 14; CDR3: CAISGTGQGETQYF; DNA: TGTGCCATCAGCGGGACAGGGCAGGGAGAGACCCAGTACTTC
size: -; V: TRBV5-1; D: -; J: TRBJ2-7; length: 19; CDR3: CASSHGTGIAGGWKYEQYF; DNA: TGCGCCAGCAGCCACGGGACAGGGATAGCGGGAGGCTGGAAGTACGAGCAGTACTTC
size: -; V: TRBV5-1; D: TRBD1; J: TRBJ2-5; length: 13; CDR3: CASSSGGSETQYF; DNA: TGCGCCAGCAGCTCAGGGGGTTCGGAGACCCAGTACTTC
size: few; V: TRBV6-1; D: -; J: TRBJ2-1; length: 15; CDR3: CASRTSRGRGSEQFF; DNA: TGTGCCAGCAGGACGAGCAGGGGGCGCGGGAGTGAGCAGTTCTTC
size: few; V: TRBV6-1; D: -; J: TRBJ1-1; length: 13; CDR3: CASSDEMNTEAFF; DNA: TGTGCCAGCTCGGACGAAATGAACACTGAAGCTTTCTTT
size: many; V: TRBV6-1; D: TRBD2; J: TRBJ2-5; length: 15; CDR3: CATKDAAFGGETQYF; DNA: TGTGCCACCAAAGACGCGGCTTTCGGGGGGGAGACCCAGTACTTC
size: -; V: TRBV6-1; D: TRBD1; J: TRBJ2-2; length: 18; CDR3: CASSRGTGYVPDTGELFF; DNA: TGTGCCAGCAGTAGAGGGACAGGGTATGTCCCGGACACCGGGGAGCTGTTTTTT
size: many; V: TRBV28; D: -; J: TRBJ2-7; length: 19; CDR3: CASSSSTSGSWGSSYEQYF; DNA: -
size: many; V: TRBV12-3/TRBV12-4; D: TRBD1; J: TRBJ1-1; length: 11; CDR3: CASSSTGRAFF; DNA: TGTGCCAGCAGTTCGACAGGGAGAGCTTTCTTT
size: -; V: TRBV28; D: TRBD2; J: TRBJ2-3; length: 17; CDR3: CASSLTYGRGATDTQYF; DNA: TGTGCCAGCAGCCTTACCTATGGGCGGGGGGCAACAGATACGCAGTATTTT
size: many; V: TRBV14; D: -; J: TRBJ2-2; length: 13; CDR3: CASSVEYTGELFF; DNA: TGTGCCAGCAGCGTTGAGTACACCGGGGAGCTGTTTTTT
size: few; V: TRBV12-3/TRBV12-4; D: -; J: TRBJ2-2; length: 14; CDR3: CANSKDLNTGELFF; DNA: TGTGCCAATTCGAAGGACCTAAACACCGGGGAGCTGTTTTTT
size: -; V: TRBV20-1; D: TRBD2; J: TRBJ2-2; length: 17; CDR3: CSARDRGTSGKTGELFF; DNA: TGCAGTGCTAGAGATCGGGGGACTAGCGGGAAAACCGGGGAGCTGTTTTTT
size: -; V: TRBV20-1; D: -; J: TRBJ1-1; length: 13; CDR3: CSASDKVGFGAFF; DNA: TGCAGTGCTAGCGACAAGGTGGGTTTTGGAGCTTTCTTT
size: -; V: TRBV28; D: TRBD1; J: TRBJ2-5; length: 20; CDR3: CASSPKSGDRGLLDRETQYF; DNA: TGTGCCAGCAGTCCTAAGTCTGGGGACAGGGGGCTTCTTGATCGGGAGACCCAGTACTTC
size: -; V: TRBV7-8; D: TRBD2; J: TRBJ2-5; length: 19; CDR3: CASSPLWYAGTTTVETQYF; DNA: TGTGCCAGCAGCCCCCTCTGGTACGCCGGGACTACAACCGTTGAGACCCAGTACTTC
size: few; V: TRBV12-3/TRBV12-4; D: -; J: TRBJ1-1; length: 11; CDR3: CASSFGSKAFF; DNA: TGTGCCAGCAGTTTCGGGTCGAAAGCTTTCTTT
size: few; V: TRBV3-1; D: -; J: TRBJ1-2; length: 15; CDR3: CACSQGPLGGGGYTF; DNA: TGTGCCTGCAGCCAAGGCCCCCTGGGGGGCGGTGGCTACACCTTC
size: -; V: TRBV19; D: -; J: TRBJ2-3; length: 15; CDR3: CASRGGAVFADTQYF; DNA: TGTGCCAGTAGGGGGGGGGCCGTTTTCGCAGATACGCAGTATTTT
size: many; V: TRBV29-1; D: -; J: TRBJ1-1; length: 14; CDR3: CSVDMTGVNTEAFF; DNA: TGCAGCGTTGACATGACGGGGGTGAACACTGAAGCTTTCTTT
size: few; V: TRBV7-3; D: TRBD2; J: TRBJ2-3; length: 18; CDR3: CASSLIRGTSGARDTQYF; DNA: TGTGCCAGCAGCTTAATCCGAGGGACTAGCGGGGCCAGAGATACGCAGTATTTT
size: few; V: TRBV2; D: TRBD2; J: TRBJ2-1; length: 14; CDR3: CASSDEAGVTEQFF; DNA: TGTGCCAGCAGTGATGAAGCGGGGGTAACTGAGCAGTTCTTC
size: -; V: TRBV6-5; D: TRBD2; J: TRBJ2-5; length: 16; CDR3: CASSYSLAGVGETQYF; DNA: TGTGCCAGCAGTTACTCACTAGCGGGAGTGGGAGAGACCCAGTACTTC
size: -; V: TRBV5-1; D: -; J: TRBJ2-5; length: 15; CDR3: CASSLGGTGEETQYF; DNA: TGCGCCAGCAGCTTGGGTGGGACTGGGGAAGAGACCCAGTACTTC
size: many; V: TRBV11-2; D: TRBD1; J: TRBJ2-3; length: 15; CDR3: CASSPRTGGADTQYF; DNA: TGCGCCAGCAGCCCGCGGACAGGGGGCGCGGATACGCAGTATTTT
size: few; V: TRBV11-1; D: TRBD1; J: TRBJ2-4; length: 20; CDR3: CASSSSGTGGSLLAKNIQYF; DNA: TGTGCCAGCAGCTCGTCCGGGACAGGGGGCTCGTTGCTGGCCAAAAACATTCAGTACTTC
size: -; V: TRBV12-3/TRBV12-4; D: -; J: TRBJ2-1; length: 10; CDR3: CASSFDDCLF; DNA: TGTGCCAGCAGTTTCGACGACTGTCTCTTC
size: -; V: TRBV2; D: TRBD1; J: TRBJ1-1; length: 15; CDR3: CASSEEQGAWTEAFF; DNA: TGTGCCAGCAGCGAAGAACAGGGGGCATGGACTGAAGCTTTCTTT
size: -; V: TRBV12-3/TRBV12-4; D: -; J: TRBJ2-2; length: 16; CDR3: CASSLGGGVETGELFF; DNA: TGTGCCAGCAGTTTAGGAGGGGGAGTAGAAACCGGGGAGCTGTTTTTT
size: -; V: TRBV10-3; D: -; J: TRBJ2-7; length: 13; CDR3: CAISENAGYEQYF; DNA: TGTGCCATCAGTGAGAATGCGGGGTACGAGCAGTACTTC
size: few; V: TRBV6-5; D: TRBD2; J: TRBJ2-3; length: 18; CDR3: CASSYSRLAGGETDTQYF; DNA: TGTGCCAGCAGTTACTCGAGGCTAGCGGGTGGTGAGACAGATACGCAGTATTTT
size: -; V: TRBV12-3/TRBV12-4; D: -; J: TRBJ2-2; length: 15; CDR3: CASTFWSENTGELFF; DNA: TGTGCCAGCACGTTTTGGAGCGAGAACACCGGGGAGCTGTTTTTT
size: few; V: TRBV28; D: -; J: TRBJ1-2; length: 12; CDR3: CASKQGRFGYTF; DNA: TGTGCCAGCAAGCAGGGGCGCTTTGGCTACACCTTC